The present T cell receptor (beta chain) was sequenced within a study of siplizumab effects on memory and regulatory T cells. Study-wide results and caveats: Treg origin accounted for an average of roughly 64% of mappable alloreactive CD4+ clones with siplizumab and 25% to 30% in controls. Naive T cells apparently outstripped memory cells in diversity and seemed major alloresponse contributors.

Approximately 100,000 TCR templates were measured in each sample. Data came from immunoSEQ multiplex PCR; TCRdb stores just in-frame clones and leaves some out. The repertoire holds about 50,000 clones, with less than 90% as singletons. The V end lost 6 bases, the J end lost 0 bases, and 9 bases lay between the germline ends. This CDR3 region has 13 residues. Germline assignment: CDR1 SGHRS and CDR2 YFSETQ. Remarks on this clone: Its target is unknown.

This chain connects TRBV5-1 to TRBJ1-1; TRBD1 might be the D (5 bases). The sequenced sample was naive CD8+ T cells sorted from blood. This receptor was taken from a human donor in good health. CDR3 DNA: TGCGCCAGCATAGACAGCCTGAACACTGAAGCTTTCTTT. It encodes CASIDSLNTEAFF.